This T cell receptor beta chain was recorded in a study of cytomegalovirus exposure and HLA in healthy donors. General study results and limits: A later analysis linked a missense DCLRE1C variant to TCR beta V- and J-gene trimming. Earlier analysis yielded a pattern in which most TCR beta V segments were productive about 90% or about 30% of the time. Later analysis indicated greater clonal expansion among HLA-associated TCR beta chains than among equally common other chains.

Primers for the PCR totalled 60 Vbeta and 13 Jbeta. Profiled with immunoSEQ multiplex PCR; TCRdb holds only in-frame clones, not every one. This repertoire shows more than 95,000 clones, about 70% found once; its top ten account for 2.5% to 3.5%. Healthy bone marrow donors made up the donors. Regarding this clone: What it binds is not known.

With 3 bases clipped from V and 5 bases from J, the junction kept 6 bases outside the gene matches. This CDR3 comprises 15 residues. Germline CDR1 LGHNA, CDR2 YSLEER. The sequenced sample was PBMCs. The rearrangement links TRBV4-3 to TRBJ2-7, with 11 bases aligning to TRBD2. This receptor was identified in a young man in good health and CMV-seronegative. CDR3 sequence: CASSHVGLAGDEQYF. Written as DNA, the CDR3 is TGCGCCAGCAGCCACGTAGGACTAGCGGGTGACGAGCAGTACTTC.